This is a list of T cell receptor beta chains from one sample in a study of beta chain features in type 1 diabetes. Using immunoSEQ multiplex PCR, the repertoire was profiled, and TCRdb retains in-frame clones only, with some absent. The data contain around 300,000 clones, 11% to 15% of them singletons. Sequencing was done on a sample of central memory CD4+ T cells from blood. These receptors originate from a man under 40 in good health. The CDR3 runs from the conserved cysteine through the conserved F or W. Fields, in order: clone size, J gene, V gene, D gene, CDR3 DNA, CDR3 protein. D genes are given only for firm matches. Size tells how often a clone was seen (once, few, many) or the class of an expanded clone, and some rows leave it out.

-,TRBJ2-5,TRBV7-3,TRBD2,TGTGCCAGCAGCTTTAGTGCGGGAGGGATAGAGACCCAGTACTTC,CASSFSAGGIETQYF
-,TRBJ1-2,TRBV9,-,TGTGCCAGCAGCACCCCCGACAGACCCTACTATGGCTACACCTTC,CASSTPDRPYYGYTF
few,TRBJ2-7,TRBV28,-,TGTGCCAGCAAGACAGGCCAGGGCCTCTACGAGCAGTACTTC,CASKTGQGLYEQYF
few,TRBJ1-2,TRBV18,-,TGTGCCAGCTCAACAGACAAGAACTATGGCTACACCTTC,CASSTDKNYGYTF
few,TRBJ2-5,TRBV6-1,-,TGTGCCAGCAGTGTTGTGACGTCCAAAGAGACCCAGTACTTC,CASSVVTSKETQYF
-,TRBJ1-1,TRBV2,-,TGTGCCAGCAGCCCCAGCTCCATATCCGTGGCTTTCTTT,CASSPSSISVAFF
few,TRBJ1-1,TRBV7-8,-,TGTGCCAGCAGTACAACGAACACTGAAGCTTTCTTT,CASSTTNTEAFF
few,TRBJ1-3,TRBV11-2,-,TGTGCCAGCAGCTATCTCACGGGTTCACCTGGAAACACCATATATTTT,CASSYLTGSPGNTIYF
few,TRBJ2-3,TRBV11-2,-,TGTGCCAGCAGCTTAGGGGGGGCAGATACGCAGTATTTT,CASSLGGADTQYF
-,TRBJ2-1,TRBV5-4,TRBD2,TGTGCCAGCAGCACACCTAGCGGGGGGGCCCAGGAGCAGTTCTTC,CASSTPSGGAQEQFF
-,TRBJ2-5,TRBV7-9,-,TGTGCCAGCAGCTTAGCTGGGGCCTCGGGAGAGACCCAGTACTTC,CASSLAGASGETQYF
-,TRBJ1-3,TRBV14,-,TGTGCCAGCAGCCAAGAATTGTCGGGCCTCTCTGGAAACACCATATATTTT,CASSQELSGLSGNTIYF
-,TRBJ2-3,TRBV7-7,TRBD2,TGTGCTAGCAGCCCGGGACTAGCGGTCACAGATACGCAGTATTTT,CASSPGLAVTDTQYF
few,TRBJ2-3,TRBV7-2,TRBD2,TGTGCCAGCAGCCGGACTAGGAACACAGATACGCAGTATTTT,CASSRTRNTDTQYF
few,TRBJ1-5,TRBV7-2,-,TGTGCCAGCAGCTTGTCGGGGTTAGCCAATCAGCCCCAGCATTTT,CASSLSGLANQPQHF
few,TRBJ1-6,TRBV6-5,-,TGTGCCAGCGGACAGCCGGATTCACCCCTCCACTTT,CASGQPDSPLHF